Listed here are 3 T cell receptor beta chains from one sample, sequenced in a study of neurological immune-mediated disorders. TCRdb itself ran the 5' RACE reads through MiXCR, one entry per CDR3 protein. The repertoire has tens of thousands of distinct CDR3 sequences, roughly 4% of them found once; the top ten carry just over 5.5%. The specimen sequenced was PBMCs. The receptors stem from a woman aged 60 to 75 with multiple sclerosis.

This clonotype was counted between two and nine times. A much larger clone differs from this one at a single base, so this may be a read error. The rearrangement links TRBV20-1 to TRBJ1-1; D ambiguous. CDR3 length: 13 residues. CDR1 and CDR2 from the germline V gene are DFQATT and SNEGSKA (reference sequence). Trimming removed 3 bases from V and 6 bases from J, with 14 bases in between. The CDR3 DNA follows: TGCAGTGCTAGTAAGGAAACCGTCGCTGAAGCTTTCTTT. Translation gives CSASKETVAEAFF.

This clonotype was detected ten times or more. The V gene is TRBV5-1, the J gene TRBJ2-2; 9 bases map to TRBD1. The V gene's germline CDR1 is SGHRS and CDR2 YFSETQ. Trimming at V came to 4 bases and at J to 8 bases, leaving 9 bases not matched to a gene. The CDR3 has 15 residues. The DNA for the CDR3 is TGCGCCAGCAGCCAAACCGGGACAGGGCGAGGGGAGCTGTTTTTT. Protein sequence: CASSQTGTGRGELFF.

In this sample, this clonotype turned up a few times. The chain uses TRBV20-1 and TRBJ2-4, with D unclear. V lost 5 bases and J 3 bases, leaving 8 bases between the germline ends. Germline assignment: CDR1 DFQATT and CDR2 SNEGSKA (reference sequence). The CDR3 extends over 12 amino acids. The CDR3 region is CSAPMVKNIQYF. CDR3 in DNA: TGCAGTGCTCCTATGGTCAAAAACATTCAGTACTTC.